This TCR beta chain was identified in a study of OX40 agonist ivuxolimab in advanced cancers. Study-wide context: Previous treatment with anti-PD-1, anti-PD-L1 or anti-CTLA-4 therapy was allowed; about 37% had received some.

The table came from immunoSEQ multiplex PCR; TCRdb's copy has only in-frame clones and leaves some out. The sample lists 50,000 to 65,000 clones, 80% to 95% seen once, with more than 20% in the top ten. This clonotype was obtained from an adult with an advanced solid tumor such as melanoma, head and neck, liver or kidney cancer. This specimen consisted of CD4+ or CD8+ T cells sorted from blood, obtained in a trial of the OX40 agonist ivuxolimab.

The CDR3 sequence is CTSSRITWTPSGEQYF. The CDR3 region has the DNA TGCACCAGCAGCCGAATCACATGGACCCCTTCTGGGGAGCAGTACTTC. The rearrangement links TRBV1 to TRBJ2-7. TRBV1 is annotated as a pseudogene. This CDR3 has 16 amino acids.